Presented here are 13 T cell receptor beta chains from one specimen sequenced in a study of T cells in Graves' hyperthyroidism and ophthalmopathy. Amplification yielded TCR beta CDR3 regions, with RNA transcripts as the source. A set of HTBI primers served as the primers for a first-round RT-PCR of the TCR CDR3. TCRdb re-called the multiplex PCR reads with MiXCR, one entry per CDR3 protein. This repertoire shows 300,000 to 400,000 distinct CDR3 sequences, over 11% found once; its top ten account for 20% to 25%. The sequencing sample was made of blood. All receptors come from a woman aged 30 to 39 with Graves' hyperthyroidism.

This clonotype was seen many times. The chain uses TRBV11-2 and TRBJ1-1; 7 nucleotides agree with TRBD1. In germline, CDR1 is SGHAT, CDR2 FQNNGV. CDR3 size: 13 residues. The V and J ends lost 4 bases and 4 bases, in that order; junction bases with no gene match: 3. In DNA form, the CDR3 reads TGTGCCAGCAGCTCAGCAGGGGGCACTGAAGCTTTCTTT. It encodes CASSSAGGTEAFF.

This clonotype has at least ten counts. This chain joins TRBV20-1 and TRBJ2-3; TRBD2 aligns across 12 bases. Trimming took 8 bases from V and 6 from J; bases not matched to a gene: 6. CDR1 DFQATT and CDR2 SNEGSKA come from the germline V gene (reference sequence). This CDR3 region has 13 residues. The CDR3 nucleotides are TGCAGTACGACTAGCGGGAGAGTGGATACGCAGTATTTT. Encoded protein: CSTTSGRVDTQYF.

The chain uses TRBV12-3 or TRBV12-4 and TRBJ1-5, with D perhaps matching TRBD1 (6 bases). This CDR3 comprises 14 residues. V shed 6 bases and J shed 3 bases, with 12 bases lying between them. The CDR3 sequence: CASRKTGDNQPQHF. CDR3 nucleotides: TGTGCCAGCAGAAAGACAGGTGACAATCAGCCCCAGCATTTT.

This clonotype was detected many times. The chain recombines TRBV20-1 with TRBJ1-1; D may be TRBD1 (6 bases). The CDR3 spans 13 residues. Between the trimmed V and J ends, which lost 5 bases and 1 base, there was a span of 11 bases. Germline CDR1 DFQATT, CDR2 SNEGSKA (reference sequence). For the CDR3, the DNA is TGCAGTGCTTCTTGGACAGCGAACACTGAAGCTTTCTTT. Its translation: CSASWTANTEAFF.

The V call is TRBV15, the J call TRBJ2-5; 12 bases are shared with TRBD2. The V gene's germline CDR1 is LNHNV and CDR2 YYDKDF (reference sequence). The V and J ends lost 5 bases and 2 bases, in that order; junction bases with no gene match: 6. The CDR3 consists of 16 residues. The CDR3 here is CATSLPLAGGQETQYF. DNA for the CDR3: TGTGCCACCAGCCTCCCACTAGCGGGAGGTCAAGAGACCCAGTACTTC.

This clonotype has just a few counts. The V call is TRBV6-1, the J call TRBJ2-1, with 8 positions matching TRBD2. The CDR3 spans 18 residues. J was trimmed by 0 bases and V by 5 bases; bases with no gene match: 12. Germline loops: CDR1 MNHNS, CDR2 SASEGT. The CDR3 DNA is TGTGCCAGCAGTTACGGACGATACAGCGGGAGCTCCTACAATGAGCAGTTCTTC. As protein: CASSYGRYSGSSYNEQFF.

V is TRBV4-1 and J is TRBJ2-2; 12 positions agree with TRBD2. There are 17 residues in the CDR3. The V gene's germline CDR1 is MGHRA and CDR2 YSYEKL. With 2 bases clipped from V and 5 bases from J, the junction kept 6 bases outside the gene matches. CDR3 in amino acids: CASSQLAGGLGTGELFF. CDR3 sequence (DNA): TGCGCCAGCAGCCAACTAGCGGGAGGGCTGGGGACCGGGGAGCTGTTTTTT.

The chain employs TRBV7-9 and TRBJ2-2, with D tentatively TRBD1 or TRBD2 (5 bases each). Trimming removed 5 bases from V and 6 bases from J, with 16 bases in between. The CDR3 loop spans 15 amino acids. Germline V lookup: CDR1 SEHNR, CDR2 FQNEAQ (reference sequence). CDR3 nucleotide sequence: TGTGCCAGCAGCCTAACCAGGGACCCGGCCGGGGAGCTGTTTTTT. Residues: CASSLTRDPAGELFF.

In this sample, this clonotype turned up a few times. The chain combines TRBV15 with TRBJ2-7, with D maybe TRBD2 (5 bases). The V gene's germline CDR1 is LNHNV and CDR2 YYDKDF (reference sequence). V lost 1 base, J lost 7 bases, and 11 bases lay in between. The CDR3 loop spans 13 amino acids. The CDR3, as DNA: TGTGCCACCAGCAGAGGCCCCGGGGAAGAGCAGTACTTC. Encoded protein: CATSRGPGEEQYF.

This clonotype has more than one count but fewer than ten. The CDR3 region has the DNA TGCAGTGCTAAAGCGGGAGGGCCCGACAATGAGCAGTTCTTC. Its translation is CSAKAGGPDNEQFF. The chain couples TRBV20-1 to TRBJ2-1; 10 nucleotides agree with TRBD2. CDR3 length: 14 residues. Germline V lookup: CDR1 DFQATT, CDR2 SNEGSKA (reference sequence). The junction had 5 bases not matched to a gene; V was cut back by 4 bases and J by 5 bases.

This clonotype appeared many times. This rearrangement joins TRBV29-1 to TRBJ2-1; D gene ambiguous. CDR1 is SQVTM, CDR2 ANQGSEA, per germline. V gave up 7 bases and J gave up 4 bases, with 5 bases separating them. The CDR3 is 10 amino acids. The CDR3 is CSGRYNEQFF. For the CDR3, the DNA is TGCAGCGGCAGATACAATGAGCAGTTCTTC.

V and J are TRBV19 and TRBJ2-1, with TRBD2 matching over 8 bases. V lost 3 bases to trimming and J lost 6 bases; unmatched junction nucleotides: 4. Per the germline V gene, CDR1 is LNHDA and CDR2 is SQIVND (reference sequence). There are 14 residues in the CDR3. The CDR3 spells CASSIGGGSNEQFF. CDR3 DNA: TGTGCCAGTAGTATCGGGGGGGGGTCCAATGAGCAGTTCTTC.

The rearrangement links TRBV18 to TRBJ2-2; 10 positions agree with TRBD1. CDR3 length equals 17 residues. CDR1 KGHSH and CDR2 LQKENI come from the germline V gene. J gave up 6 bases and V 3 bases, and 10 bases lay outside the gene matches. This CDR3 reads CASSPLGQGPRPGELFF. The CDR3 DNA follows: TGTGCCAGCTCACCGCTGGGACAGGGGCCTCGACCCGGGGAGCTGTTTTTT.